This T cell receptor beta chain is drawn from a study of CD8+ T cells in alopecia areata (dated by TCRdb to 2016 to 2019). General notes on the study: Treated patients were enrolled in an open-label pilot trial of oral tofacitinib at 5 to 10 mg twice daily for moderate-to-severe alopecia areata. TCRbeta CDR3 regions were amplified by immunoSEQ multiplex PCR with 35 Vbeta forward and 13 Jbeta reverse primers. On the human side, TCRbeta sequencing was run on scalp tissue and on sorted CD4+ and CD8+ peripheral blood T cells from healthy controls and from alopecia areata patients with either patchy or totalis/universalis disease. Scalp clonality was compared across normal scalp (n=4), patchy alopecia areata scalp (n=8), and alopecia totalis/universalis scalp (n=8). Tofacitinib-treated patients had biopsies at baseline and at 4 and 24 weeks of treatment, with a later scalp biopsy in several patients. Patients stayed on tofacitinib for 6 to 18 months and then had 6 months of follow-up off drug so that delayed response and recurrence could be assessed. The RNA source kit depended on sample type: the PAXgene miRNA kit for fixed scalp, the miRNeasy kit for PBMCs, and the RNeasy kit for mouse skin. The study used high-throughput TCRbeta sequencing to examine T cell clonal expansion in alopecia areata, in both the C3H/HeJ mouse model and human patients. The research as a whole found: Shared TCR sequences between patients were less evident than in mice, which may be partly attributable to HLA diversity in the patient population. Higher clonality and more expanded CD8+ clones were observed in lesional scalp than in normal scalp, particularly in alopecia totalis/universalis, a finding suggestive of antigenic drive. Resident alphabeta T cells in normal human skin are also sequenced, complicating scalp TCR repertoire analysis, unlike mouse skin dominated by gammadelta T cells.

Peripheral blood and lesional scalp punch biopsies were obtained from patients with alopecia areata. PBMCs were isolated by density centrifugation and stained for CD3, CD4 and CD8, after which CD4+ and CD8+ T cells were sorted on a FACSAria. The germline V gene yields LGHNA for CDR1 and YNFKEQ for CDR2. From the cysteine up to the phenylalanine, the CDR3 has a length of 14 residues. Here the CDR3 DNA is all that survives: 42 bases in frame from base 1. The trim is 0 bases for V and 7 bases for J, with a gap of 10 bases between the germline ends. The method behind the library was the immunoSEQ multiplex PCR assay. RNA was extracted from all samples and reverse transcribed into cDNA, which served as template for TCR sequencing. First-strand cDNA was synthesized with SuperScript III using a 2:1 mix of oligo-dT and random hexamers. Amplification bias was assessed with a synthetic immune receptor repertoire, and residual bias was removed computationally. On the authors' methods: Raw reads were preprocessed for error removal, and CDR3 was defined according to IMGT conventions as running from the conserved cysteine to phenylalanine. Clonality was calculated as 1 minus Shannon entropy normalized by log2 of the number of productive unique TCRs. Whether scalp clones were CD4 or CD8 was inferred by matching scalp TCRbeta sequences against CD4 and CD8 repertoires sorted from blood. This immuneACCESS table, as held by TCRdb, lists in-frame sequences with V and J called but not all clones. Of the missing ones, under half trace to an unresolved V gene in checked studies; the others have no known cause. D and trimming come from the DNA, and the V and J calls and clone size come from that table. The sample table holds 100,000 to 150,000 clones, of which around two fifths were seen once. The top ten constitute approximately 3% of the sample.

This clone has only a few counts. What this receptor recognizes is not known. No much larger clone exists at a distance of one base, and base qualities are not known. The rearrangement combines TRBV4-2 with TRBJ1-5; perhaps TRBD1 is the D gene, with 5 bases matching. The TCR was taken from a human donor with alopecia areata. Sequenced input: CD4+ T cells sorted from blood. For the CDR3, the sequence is CASSQDLGGQPQHF. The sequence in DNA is TGTGCCAGCAGCCAAGATCTGGGGGGACAGCCCCAGCATTTT.